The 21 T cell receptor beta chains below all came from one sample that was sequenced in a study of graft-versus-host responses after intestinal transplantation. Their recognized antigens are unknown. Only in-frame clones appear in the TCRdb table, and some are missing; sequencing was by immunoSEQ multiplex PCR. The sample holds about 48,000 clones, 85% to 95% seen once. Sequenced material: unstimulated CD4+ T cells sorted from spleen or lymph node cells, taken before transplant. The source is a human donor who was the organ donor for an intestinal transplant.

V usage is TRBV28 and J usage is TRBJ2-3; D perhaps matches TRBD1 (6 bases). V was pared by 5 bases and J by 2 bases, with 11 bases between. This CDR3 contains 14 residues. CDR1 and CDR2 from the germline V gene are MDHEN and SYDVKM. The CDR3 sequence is CASSPRGNTDTQYF. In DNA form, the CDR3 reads TGTGCCAGCAGTCCCAGGGGAAACACAGATACGCAGTATTTT.

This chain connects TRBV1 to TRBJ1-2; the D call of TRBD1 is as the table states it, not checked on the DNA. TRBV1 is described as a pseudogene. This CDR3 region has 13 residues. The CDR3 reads CTSSQDGLYGYTF. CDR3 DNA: TGCACCAGCAGCCAAGATGGGCTCTATGGCTACACCTTC.

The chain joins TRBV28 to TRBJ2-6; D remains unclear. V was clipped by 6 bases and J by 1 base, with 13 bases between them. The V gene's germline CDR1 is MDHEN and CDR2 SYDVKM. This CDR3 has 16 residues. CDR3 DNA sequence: TGTGCCAGCAGAAGGCGGTTCTTATCTGGGGCCAACGTCCTGACTTTC. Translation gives CASRRRFLSGANVLTF. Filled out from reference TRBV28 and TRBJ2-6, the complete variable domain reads DVKVTQSSRYLVKRTGEKVFLECVQDMDHENMFWYRQDPGLGLRLIYFSYDVKMKEKGDIPEGYSVSREKKERFSLILESASTNQTSMYLCASRRRFLSGANVLTFGAGSRLTVL.

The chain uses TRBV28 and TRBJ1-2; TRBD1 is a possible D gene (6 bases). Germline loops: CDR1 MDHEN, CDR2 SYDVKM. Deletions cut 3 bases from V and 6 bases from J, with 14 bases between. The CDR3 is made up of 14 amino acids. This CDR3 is CASSFMGGQDGYTF. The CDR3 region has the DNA TGTGCCAGCAGTTTCATGGGGGGGCAGGATGGCTACACCTTC.

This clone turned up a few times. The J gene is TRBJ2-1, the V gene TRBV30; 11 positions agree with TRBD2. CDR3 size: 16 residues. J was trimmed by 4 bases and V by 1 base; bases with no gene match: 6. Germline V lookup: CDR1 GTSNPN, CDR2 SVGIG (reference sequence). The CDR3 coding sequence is TGTGCCTGGAGTGCCGGCGGGACTAGCGGTTACAATGAGCAGTTCTTC. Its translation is CAWSAGGTSGYNEQFF.

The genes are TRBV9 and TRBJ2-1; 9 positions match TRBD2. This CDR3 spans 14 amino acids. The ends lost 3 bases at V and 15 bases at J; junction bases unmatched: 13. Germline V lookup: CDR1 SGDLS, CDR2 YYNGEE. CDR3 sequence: CASSAARREGLRFF. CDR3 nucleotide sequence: TGTGCCAGCAGCGCTGCCCGGCGGGAGGGCCTTCGGTTCTTC.

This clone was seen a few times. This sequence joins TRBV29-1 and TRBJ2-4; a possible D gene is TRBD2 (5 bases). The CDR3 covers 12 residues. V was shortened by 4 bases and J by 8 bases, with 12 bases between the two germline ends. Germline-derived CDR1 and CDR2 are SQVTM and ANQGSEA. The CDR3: CSVAGGPDIQYF. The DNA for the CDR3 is TGCAGCGTTGCCGGAGGCCCGGACATTCAGTACTTC.

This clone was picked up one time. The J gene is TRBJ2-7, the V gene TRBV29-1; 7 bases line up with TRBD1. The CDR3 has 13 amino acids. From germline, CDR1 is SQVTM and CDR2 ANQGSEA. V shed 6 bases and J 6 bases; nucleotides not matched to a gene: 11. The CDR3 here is CSVTRQGVGEQYF. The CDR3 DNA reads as TGCAGCGTGACCCGACAGGGAGTTGGCGAGCAGTACTTC.

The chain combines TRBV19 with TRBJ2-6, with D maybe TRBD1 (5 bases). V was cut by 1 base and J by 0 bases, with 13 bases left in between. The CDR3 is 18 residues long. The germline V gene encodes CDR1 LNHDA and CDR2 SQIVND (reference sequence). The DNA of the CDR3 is TGTGCCAGTAGTATAGGGGGTGCAGGGTCCTCTGGGGCCAACGTCCTGACTTTC. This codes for CASSIGGAGSSGANVLTF.

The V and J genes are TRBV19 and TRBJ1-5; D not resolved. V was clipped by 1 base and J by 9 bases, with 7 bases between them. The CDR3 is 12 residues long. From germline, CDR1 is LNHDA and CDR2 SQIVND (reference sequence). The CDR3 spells CASSIADGPQHF. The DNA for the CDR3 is TGTGCCAGTAGTATAGCGGACGGGCCCCAGCATTTT.

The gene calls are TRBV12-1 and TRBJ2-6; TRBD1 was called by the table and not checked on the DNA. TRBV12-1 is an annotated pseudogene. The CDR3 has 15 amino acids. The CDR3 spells CASSFAGAGANVLTF. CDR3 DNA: TGTGCCAGCAGCTTTGCAGGGGCTGGGGCCAACGTCCTGACTTTC.

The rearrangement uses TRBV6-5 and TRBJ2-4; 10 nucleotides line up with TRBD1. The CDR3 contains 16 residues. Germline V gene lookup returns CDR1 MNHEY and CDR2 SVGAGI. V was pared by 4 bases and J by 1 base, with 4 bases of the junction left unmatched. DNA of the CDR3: TGTGCCAGCAGTTCACCGGGACAGGGGGCCAAAAACATTCAGTACTTC. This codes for CASSSPGQGAKNIQYF.

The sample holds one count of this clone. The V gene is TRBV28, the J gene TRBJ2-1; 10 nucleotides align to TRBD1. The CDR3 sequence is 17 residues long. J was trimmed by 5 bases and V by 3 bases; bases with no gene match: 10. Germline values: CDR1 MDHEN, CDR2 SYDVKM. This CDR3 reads CASSLLPGQGRDNEQFF. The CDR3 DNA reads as TGTGCCAGCAGTTTGTTACCGGGACAGGGGAGGGACAATGAGCAGTTCTTC.

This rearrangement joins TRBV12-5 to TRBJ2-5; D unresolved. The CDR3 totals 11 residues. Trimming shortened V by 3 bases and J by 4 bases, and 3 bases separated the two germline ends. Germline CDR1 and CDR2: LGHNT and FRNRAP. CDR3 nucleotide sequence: TGTGCTAGTGGTTTCGGAGAGACCCAGTACTTC. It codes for CASGFGETQYF.

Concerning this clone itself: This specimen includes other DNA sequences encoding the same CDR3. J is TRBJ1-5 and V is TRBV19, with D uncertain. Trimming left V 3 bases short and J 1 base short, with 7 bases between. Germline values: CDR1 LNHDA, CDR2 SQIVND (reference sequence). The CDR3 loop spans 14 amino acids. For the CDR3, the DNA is TGTGCCAGTAGTATGGGCAGGAGCAATCAGCCCCAGCATTTT. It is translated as CASSMGRSNQPQHF.

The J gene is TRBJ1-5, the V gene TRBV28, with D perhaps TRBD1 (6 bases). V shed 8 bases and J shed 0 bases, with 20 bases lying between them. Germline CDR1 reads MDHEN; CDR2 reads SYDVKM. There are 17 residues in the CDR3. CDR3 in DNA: TGTGCCAGCTCAGGACAGTTTAGTCGTCATAGCAATCAGCCCCAGCATTTT. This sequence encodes CASSGQFSRHSNQPQHF. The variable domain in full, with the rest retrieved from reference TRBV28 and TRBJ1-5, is DVKVTQSSRYLVKRTGEKVFLECVQDMDHENMFWYRQDPGLGLRLIYFSYDVKMKEKGDIPEGYSVSREKKERFSLILESASTNQTSMYLCASSGQFSRHSNQPQHFGDGTRLSIL.

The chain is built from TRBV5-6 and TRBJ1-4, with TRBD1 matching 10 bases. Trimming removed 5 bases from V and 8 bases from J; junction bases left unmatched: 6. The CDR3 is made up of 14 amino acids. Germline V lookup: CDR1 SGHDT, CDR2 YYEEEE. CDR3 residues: CASSRDRGREKLFF. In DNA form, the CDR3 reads TGTGCCAGCAGTCGAGACAGGGGGCGAGAAAAACTGTTTTTT.

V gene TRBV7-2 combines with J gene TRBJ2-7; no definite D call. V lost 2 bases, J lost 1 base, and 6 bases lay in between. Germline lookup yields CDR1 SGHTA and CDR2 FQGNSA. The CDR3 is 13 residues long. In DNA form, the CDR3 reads TGTGCCAGCAGCTTACTACCGTCCTACGAGCAGTACTTC. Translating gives CASSLLPSYEQYF.

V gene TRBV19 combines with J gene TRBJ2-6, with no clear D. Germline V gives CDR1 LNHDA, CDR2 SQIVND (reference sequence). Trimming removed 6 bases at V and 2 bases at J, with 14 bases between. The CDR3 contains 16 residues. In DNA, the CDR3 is TGTGCCAGTAGCGCACCTGGGTGGCCTGGGGCCAACGTCCTGACTTTC. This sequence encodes CASSAPGWPGANVLTF.

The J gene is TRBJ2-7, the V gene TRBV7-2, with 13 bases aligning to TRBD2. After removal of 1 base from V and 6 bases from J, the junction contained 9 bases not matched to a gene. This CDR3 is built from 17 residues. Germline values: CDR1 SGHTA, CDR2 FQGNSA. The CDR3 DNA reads TGTGCCAGCAGCTTAGTAGGGACTAGCGGGATTTCTCTCGAGCAGTACTTC. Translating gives CASSLVGTSGISLEQYF.

CDR3 protein: CASSPETGGEQYF. Written as DNA, the CDR3 is TGTGCCAGCTCACCAGAGACAGGGGGCGAGCAGTACTTC. This chain connects TRBV18 to TRBJ2-7, with TRBD1 identical over 9 bases. The V gene's germline CDR1 is KGHSH and CDR2 LQKENI. Germline trimming cut 2 bases from V and 6 bases from J; bases unmatched to any gene: 2. This CDR3 is 13 amino acids long.